The next 5 T cell receptor beta chains were all read from a single sample in a study of radiotherapy plus CTLA-4 blockade in lung cancer. The table came from immunoSEQ multiplex PCR; TCRdb's copy has only in-frame clones and leaves some out. The repertoire has roughly 85,000 clones, around nine tenths of them found once; the top ten carry approximately 16%. The specimen comprised peripheral blood, sampled from a patient treated with radiotherapy plus ipilimumab. The receptors were sampled from a human donor with non-small cell lung cancer that progressed on radiotherapy plus ipilimumab.

This sequence joins TRBV10-3 and TRBJ2-1; TRBD2 matches 8 bases. V shed 3 bases and J 3 bases; nucleotides not matched to a gene: 13. The germline CDR1 and CDR2 sequences are ENHRY and SYGVKD. CDR3 length: 18 residues. The CDR3 DNA sequence: TGTGCCATCAGTGAAATTGGGGTAGCGGGGAGTAACTACAATGAGCAGTTCTTC. This encodes CAISEIGVAGSNYNEQFF.

The chain employs TRBV7-2 and TRBJ1-2; tentative D call: TRBD1 (6 bases). The CDR3 consists of 15 residues. Germline CDR1 is SGHTA and CDR2 is FQGNSA. V dropped 5 bases and J dropped 8 bases, with 21 bases sitting between them. The CDR3 region has the DNA TGTGCCAGCAGCGCCCGACAGGCCCCATCTGACGGCTACACCTTC. It is translated as CASSARQAPSDGYTF.

The chain joins TRBV10-3 to TRBJ1-2, with 10 bases aligning to TRBD1. V was clipped by 2 bases and J by 3 bases; unmatched bases: 3. CDR1 and CDR2 (germline): ENHRY, SYGVKD. The CDR3 has 15 amino acids. The CDR3 nucleotides are TGTGCCATCAGTGAGGGGGACAGGGGACACTATGGCTACACCTTC. This encodes CAISEGDRGHYGYTF.

The genes are TRBV4-2 and TRBJ2-2; 10 bases map to TRBD1. CDR3 length: 16 amino acids. Germline V lookup: CDR1 LGHNA, CDR2 YNFKEQ. Trimming cost V 3 bases and J 1 base; bases outside gene matches: 2. The CDR3 is CASSQRTGGNTGELFF. The DNA for the CDR3 is TGTGCCAGCAGCCAGAGGACAGGGGGGAACACCGGGGAGCTGTTTTTT.

The rearrangement uses TRBV7-8 and TRBJ1-4; D perhaps matches TRBD1 (5 bases). Between the trimmed V and J ends, which lost 1 base and 2 bases, there was a span of 14 bases. This CDR3 spans 17 amino acids. Germline assignment: CDR1 SGHVS and CDR2 FQNEAQ. CDR3 amino acids: CASSLVHGGATNEKLFF. CDR3 sequence (DNA): TGTGCCAGCAGCTTAGTCCACGGGGGAGCCACTAATGAAAAACTGTTTTTT.